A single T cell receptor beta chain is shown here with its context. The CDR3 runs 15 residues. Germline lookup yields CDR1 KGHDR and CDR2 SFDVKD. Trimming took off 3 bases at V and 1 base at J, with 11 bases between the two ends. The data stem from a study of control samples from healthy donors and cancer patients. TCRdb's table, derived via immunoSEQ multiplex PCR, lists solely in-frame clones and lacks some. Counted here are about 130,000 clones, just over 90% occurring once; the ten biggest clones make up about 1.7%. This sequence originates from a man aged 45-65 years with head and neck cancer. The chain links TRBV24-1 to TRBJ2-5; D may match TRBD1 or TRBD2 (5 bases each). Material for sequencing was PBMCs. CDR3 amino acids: CATSDPGQLQETQYF. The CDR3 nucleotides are TGTGCCACCAGTGATCCGGGGCAGCTCCAAGAGACCCAGTACTTC.